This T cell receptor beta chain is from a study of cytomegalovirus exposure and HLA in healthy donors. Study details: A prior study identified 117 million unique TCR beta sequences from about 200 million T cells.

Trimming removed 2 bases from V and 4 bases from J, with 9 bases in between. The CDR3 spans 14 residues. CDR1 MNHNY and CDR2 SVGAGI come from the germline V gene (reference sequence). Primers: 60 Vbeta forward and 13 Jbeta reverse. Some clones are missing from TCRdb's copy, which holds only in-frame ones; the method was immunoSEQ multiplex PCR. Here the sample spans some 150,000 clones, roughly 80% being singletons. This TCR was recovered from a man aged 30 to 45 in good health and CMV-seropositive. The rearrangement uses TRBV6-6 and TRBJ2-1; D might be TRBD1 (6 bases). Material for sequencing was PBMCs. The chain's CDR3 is CASSYTTGYNEQFF. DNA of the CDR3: TGTGCCAGCAGTTACACGACAGGTTACAATGAGCAGTTCTTC.